These 10 T cell receptor beta chains originate from one sample sequenced in a study of shared clonotypes between healthy human individuals. Profiling relied on immunoSEQ multiplex PCR, and the TCRdb table lists in-frame clones only, not all of them. The data show 450,000 to 500,000 clones, approximately 84% seen once. The sample comprised PBMCs. These receptors originate from a woman aged 40-49 years in good health. Some clones in this sample may be carry-over from other donors' samples.

As for this clone: This sequence is one base from a far larger clone and is likely a read error. The chain uses TRBV19 and TRBJ1-5, with D tentatively TRBD1 (6 bases). CDR1 is LNHDA, CDR2 SQIVND, per germline (reference sequence). This CDR3 is built from 15 residues. The CDR3: CASSISLQGNRPQHF. The CDR3 DNA is TGTGCCAGTAGTATCTCCCTACAGGGAAATCGGCCCCAGCATTTT.

The CDR3 DNA is TGTGCCAGCAGCCGAGCGGGAGCGGACTACAATGAGCAGTTCTTC. Translated, it gives CASSRAGADYNEQFF. The chain couples TRBV7-6 to TRBJ2-1; 8 positions agree with TRBD2. The germline V gene has CDR1 SGHVS and CDR2 FNYEAQ. The CDR3 runs 15 residues. The ends lost 5 bases at V and 3 bases at J; junction bases unmatched: 6.

Details on this clone: It differs at one base from a far larger clone, so likely a read error. V is TRBV2 and J is TRBJ2-2; no firm D call. Germline CDR1 SNHLY, CDR2 FYNNEI. The ends were cut back, 8 bases at V and 7 bases at J, with 17 bases in the middle. The CDR3 loop spans 14 amino acids. The CDR3 bases are TGTGCCAGCGGCTCCCAAATGGGGATCGGGGAGCTGTTTTTT. Protein product: CASGSQMGIGELFF.

As regards this clone: With only one base between it and a far larger clone, this is likely a read error. The chain joins TRBV5-4 to TRBJ1-1; 7 bases align to TRBD1. Germline V gene data show CDR1 as SGHNT and CDR2 as YYREEE (reference sequence). The CDR3 spans 13 residues. The junction had 2 bases not matched to a gene; V was cut back by 4 bases and J by 2 bases. The CDR3 region is CASSQGGNTEAFF. DNA of the CDR3: TGTGCCAGCAGCCAAGGGGGCAACACTGAAGCTTTCTTT.

This chain uses TRBV27 with TRBJ1-2; tentative D call: TRBD1 (6 bases). Trimming took 2 bases from V and 2 from J, leaving 15 bases between them. CDR3 length equals 16 residues. Germline CDR1 reads MNHEY; CDR2 reads SMNVEV (reference sequence). The CDR3: CASSLRSIDRNYGYTF. In DNA, the CDR3 is TGTGCCAGCAGTTTAAGGTCGATTGACAGGAACTATGGCTACACCTTC.

This chain joins TRBV30 and TRBJ1-6, with D uncertain. The CDR3 contains 13 residues. Looked up from germline, CDR1 is GTSNPN and CDR2 is SVGIG (reference sequence). Trimming shortened V by 3 bases and J by 4 bases, and 7 bases separated the two germline ends. The CDR3 bases are TGTGCCTGGAGAGTCGGGTATAATTCACCCCTCCACTTT. Residues: CAWRVGYNSPLHF. Complete variable domain (other parts from reference TRBV30 and TRBJ1-6): SQTIHQWPATLVQPVGSPLSLECTVEGTSNPNLYWYRQAAGRGLQLLFYSVGIGQISSEVPQNLSASRPQDRQFILSSKKLLLSDSGFYLCAWRVGYNSPLHFGNGTRLTVT.

The V and J genes are TRBV11-2 and TRBJ2-7, with TRBD2 as a possible D gene (6 bases). There are 14 residues in the CDR3. CDR1 SGHAT and CDR2 FQNNGV come from the germline V gene. Trimming took off 9 bases at V and 0 bases at J, with 15 bases between the two ends. The CDR3 DNA reads as TGTGCCAGTAGCCTTGGGAGGCACTCCTACGAGCAGTACTTC. Its translation: CASSLGRHSYEQYF.

A single count supports this clone. The chain uses TRBV5-1 and TRBJ2-1; 7 bases line up with TRBD2. Germline assignment: CDR1 SGHRS and CDR2 YFSETQ. The CDR3 sequence is 15 residues long. V trimming: 8 bases; J trimming: 4 bases; junction bases outside the gene matches: 12. In DNA form, the CDR3 reads TGCGCCAGGGCGACTGGGAGGGCCCTATACAATGAGCAGTTCTTC. Translation: CARATGRALYNEQFF.

V usage is TRBV29-1 and J usage is TRBJ1-2; a possible D gene is TRBD1 (6 bases). The V and J ends lost 4 bases and 1 base respectively, with 16 bases between them. Germline values: CDR1 SQVTM, CDR2 ANQGSEA. This CDR3 contains 15 residues. The CDR3 spells CSVGPPGAINYGYTF. The CDR3 DNA follows: TGCAGCGTTGGACCTCCGGGGGCGATTAACTATGGCTACACCTTC.

This chain joins TRBV7-2 and TRBJ2-7, with TRBD1 matching over 7 bases. Germline assignment: CDR1 SGHTA and CDR2 FQGNSA. The CDR3 has 17 residues. V lost 0 bases, J lost 4 bases, and 12 bases stayed unmatched. The CDR3 here is CASSLAGNPGGTYEQYF. The CDR3 DNA follows: TGTGCCAGCAGCTTAGCGGGTAATCCAGGGGGTACTTACGAGCAGTACTTC.